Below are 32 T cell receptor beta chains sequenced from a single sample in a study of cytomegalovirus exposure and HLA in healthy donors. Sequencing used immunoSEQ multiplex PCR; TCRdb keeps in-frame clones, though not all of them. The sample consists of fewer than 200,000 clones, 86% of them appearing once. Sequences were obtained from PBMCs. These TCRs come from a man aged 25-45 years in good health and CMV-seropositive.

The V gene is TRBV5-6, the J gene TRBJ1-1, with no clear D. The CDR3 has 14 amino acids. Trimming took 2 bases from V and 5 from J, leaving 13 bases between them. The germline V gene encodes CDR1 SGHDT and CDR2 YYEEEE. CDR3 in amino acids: CASSFAGGLTEAFF. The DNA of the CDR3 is TGTGCCAGCAGCTTTGCGGGAGGGTTGACTGAAGCTTTCTTT. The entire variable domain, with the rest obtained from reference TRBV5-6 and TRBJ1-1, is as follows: DAGVTQSPTHLIKTRGQQVTLRCSPKSGHDTVSWYQQALGQGPQFIFQYYEEEERQRGNFPDRFSGHQFPNYSSELNVNALLLGDSALYLCASSFAGGLTEAFFGQGTRLTVV.

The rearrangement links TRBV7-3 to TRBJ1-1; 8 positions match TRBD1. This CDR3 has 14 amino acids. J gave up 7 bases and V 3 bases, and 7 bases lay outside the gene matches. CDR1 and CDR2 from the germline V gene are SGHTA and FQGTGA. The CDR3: CASSLTDRELEAFF. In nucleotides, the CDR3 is TGTGCCAGCAGCTTGACGGACAGGGAGCTTGAAGCTTTCTTT.

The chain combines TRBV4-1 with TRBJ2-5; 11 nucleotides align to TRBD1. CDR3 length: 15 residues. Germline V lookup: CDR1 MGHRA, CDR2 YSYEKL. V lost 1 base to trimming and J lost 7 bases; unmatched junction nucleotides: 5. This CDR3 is CASSQGPGQGGTQYF. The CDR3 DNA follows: TGCGCCAGCAGCCAAGGACCGGGACAGGGGGGGACCCAGTACTTC.

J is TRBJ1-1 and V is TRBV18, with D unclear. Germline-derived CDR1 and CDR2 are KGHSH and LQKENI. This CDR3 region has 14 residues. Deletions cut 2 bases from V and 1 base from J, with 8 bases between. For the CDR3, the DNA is TGTGCCAGCTCACCAATAGCGAGGAACACTGAAGCTTTCTTT. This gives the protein CASSPIARNTEAFF.

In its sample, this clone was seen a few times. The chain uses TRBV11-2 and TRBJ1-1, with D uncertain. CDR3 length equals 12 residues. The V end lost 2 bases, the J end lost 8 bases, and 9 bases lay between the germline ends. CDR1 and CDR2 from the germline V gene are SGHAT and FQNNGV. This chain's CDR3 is CASSLMAPEAFF. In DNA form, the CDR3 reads TGTGCCAGCAGCTTAATGGCTCCAGAAGCTTTCTTT.

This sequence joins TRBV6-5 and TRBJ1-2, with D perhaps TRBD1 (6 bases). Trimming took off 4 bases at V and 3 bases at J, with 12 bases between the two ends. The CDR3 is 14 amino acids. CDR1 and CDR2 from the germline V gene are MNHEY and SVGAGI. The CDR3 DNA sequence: TGTGCCAGCAGTTCCCGGGAGGGGGACTATGGCTACACCTTC. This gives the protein CASSSREGDYGYTF.

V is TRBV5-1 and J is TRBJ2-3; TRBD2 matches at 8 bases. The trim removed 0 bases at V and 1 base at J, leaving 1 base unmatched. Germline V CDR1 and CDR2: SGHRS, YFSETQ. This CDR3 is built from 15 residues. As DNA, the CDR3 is TGCGCCAGCAGCTTGGACGGGAGGGGCACAGATACGCAGTATTTT. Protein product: CASSLDGRGTDTQYF.

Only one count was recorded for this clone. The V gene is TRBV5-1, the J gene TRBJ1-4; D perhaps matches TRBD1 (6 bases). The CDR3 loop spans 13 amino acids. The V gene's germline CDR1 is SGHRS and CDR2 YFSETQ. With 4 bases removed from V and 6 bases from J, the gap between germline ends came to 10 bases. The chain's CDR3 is CASSHAGDEKLFF. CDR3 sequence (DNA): TGCGCCAGCAGCCACGCAGGGGATGAAAAACTGTTTTTT.

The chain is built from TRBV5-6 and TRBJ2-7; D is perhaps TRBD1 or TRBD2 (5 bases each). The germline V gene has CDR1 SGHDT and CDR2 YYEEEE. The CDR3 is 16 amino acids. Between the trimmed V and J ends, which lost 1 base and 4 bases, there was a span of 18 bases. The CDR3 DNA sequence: TGTGCCAGCAGCTTGCTCCCCCAGGGCCCGGGATACGAGCAGTACTTC. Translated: CASSLLPQGPGYEQYF.

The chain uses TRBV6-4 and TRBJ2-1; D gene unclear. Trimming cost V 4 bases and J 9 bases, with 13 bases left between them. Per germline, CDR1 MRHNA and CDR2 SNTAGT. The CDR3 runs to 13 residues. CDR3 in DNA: TGTGCCAGCAGTGTGAGTCCAGGCGGTGAGCAGTTCTTC. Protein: CASSVSPGGEQFF.

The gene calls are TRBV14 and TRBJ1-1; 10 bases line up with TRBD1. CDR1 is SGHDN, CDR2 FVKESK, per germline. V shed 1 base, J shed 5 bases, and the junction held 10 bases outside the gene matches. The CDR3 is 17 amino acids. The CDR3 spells CASSQGSARDRGTEAFF. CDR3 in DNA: TGTGCCAGCAGCCAAGGGTCAGCCCGGGACAGGGGAACTGAAGCTTTCTTT.

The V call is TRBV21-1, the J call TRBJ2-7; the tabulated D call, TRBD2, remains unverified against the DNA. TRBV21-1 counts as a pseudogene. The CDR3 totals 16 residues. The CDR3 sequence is CASSDPVRERTYEQYF. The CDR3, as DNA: TGTGCCAGCAGCGACCCTGTGCGTGAGCGGACCTACGAGCAGTACTTC.

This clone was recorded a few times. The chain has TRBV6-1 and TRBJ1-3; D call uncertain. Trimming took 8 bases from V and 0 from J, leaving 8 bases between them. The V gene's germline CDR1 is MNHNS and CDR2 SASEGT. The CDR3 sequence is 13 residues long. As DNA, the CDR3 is TGTGCCAGCGGCCAGACCTCTGGAAACACCATATATTTT. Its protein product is CASGQTSGNTIYF.

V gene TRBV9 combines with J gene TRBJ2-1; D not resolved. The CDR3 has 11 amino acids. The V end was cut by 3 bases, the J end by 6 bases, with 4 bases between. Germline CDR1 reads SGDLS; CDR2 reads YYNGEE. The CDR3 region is CASSALNEQFF. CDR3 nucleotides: TGTGCCAGCAGCGCCCTCAATGAGCAGTTCTTC.

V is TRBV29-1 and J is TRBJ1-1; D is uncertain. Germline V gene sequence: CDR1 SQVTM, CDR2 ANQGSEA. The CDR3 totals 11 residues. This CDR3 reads CRNRLGTEAFF. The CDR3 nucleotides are TGCAGGAACCGGCTTGGCACTGAAGCTTTCTTT.

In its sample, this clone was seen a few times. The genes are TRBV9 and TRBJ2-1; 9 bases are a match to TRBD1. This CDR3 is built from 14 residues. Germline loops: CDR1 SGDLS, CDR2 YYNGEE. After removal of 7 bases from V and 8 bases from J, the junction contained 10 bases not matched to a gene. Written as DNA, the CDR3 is TGTGCCAGCGGAAGGGACAGGGCGGGGGATGAGCAGTTCTTC. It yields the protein CASGRDRAGDEQFF.

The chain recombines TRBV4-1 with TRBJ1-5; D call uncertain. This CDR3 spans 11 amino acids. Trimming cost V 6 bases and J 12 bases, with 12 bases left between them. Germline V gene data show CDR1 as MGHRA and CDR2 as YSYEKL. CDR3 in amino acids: CASSDGLVQHF. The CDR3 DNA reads TGCGCCAGCAGTGACGGTCTGGTCCAGCATTTT.

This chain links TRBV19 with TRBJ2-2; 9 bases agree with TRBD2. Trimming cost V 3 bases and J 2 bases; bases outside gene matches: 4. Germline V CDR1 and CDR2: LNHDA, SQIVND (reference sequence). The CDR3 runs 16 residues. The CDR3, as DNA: TGTGCCAGTAGTATCCCGACTAGCGGTAACACCGGGGAGCTGTTTTTT. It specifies CASSIPTSGNTGELFF.

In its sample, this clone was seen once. The CDR3: CSVYGSGTDTQYF. CDR3 nucleotide sequence: TGCAGCGTATATGGTAGCGGCACAGATACGCAGTATTTT. This rearrangement joins TRBV29-1 to TRBJ2-3; D might be TRBD2 (5 bases). Looked up from germline, CDR1 is SQVTM and CDR2 is ANQGSEA. This CDR3 has 13 residues. Trimming removed 6 bases at V and 1 base at J, with 11 bases between.

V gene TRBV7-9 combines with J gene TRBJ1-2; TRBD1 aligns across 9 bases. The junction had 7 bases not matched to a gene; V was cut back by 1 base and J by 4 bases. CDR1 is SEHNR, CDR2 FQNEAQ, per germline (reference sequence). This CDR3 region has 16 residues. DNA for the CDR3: TGTGCCAGCAGCTTAGAGGGACAGGGAAGGAGCTATGGCTACACCTTC. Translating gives CASSLEGQGRSYGYTF.

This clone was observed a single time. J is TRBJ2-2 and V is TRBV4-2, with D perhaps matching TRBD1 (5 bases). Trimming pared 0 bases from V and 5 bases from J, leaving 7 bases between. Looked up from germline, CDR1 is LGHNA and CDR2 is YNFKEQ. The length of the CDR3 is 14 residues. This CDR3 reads CASSQDQGTGELFF. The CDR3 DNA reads TGTGCCAGCAGCCAAGATCAGGGAACCGGGGAGCTGTTTTTT.

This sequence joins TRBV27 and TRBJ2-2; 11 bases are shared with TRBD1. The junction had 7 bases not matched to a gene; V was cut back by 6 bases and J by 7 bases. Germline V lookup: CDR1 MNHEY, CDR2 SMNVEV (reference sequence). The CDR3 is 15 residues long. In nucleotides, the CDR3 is TGTGCCAGCAGCCGGACAGGGGGCAGGAGCGGGGAGCTGTTTTTT. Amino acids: CASSRTGGRSGELFF.

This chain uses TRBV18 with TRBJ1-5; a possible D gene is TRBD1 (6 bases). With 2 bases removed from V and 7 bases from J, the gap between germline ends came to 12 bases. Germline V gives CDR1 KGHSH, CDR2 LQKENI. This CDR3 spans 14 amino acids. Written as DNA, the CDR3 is TGTGCCAGCTCACCAATGACAGGAGACCAGCCCCAGCATTTT. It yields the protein CASSPMTGDQPQHF.

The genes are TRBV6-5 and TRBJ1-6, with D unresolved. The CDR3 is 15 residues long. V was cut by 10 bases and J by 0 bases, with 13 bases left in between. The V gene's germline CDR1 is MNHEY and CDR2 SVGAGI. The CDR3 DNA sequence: TGTGCCACCCTCCCTGTGAGCTCCTATAATTCACCCCTCCACTTT. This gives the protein CATLPVSSYNSPLHF.

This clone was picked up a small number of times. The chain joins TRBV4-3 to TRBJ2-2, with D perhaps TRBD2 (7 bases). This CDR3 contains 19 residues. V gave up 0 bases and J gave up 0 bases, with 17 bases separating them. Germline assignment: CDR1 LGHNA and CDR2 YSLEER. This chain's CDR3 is CASSQEARGLGTNTGELFF. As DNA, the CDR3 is TGCGCCAGCAGCCAAGAAGCGCGGGGGCTGGGTACGAACACCGGGGAGCTGTTTTTT.

The CDR3 region is CASSPSTGFVAFF. The CDR3 region has the DNA TGTGCCAGCAGTCCTTCGACAGGGTTTGTAGCTTTCTTT. The J gene is TRBJ1-1, the V gene TRBV6-5, with 7 bases identical to TRBD1. The CDR3 has 13 residues. The junction had 10 bases not matched to a gene; V was cut back by 5 bases and J by 10 bases. Germline V CDR1 and CDR2: MNHEY, SVGAGI.

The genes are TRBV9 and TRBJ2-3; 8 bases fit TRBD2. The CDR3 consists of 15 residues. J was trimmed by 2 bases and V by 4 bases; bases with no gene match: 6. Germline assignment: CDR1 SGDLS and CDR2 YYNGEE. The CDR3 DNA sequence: TGTGCCAGCAGCCCCGGGGGGGGGTCCACAGATACGCAGTATTTT. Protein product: CASSPGGGSTDTQYF.

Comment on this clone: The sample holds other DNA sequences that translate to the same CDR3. The CDR3 loop reads CASSLAPGYEQYF. The DNA of the CDR3 is TGTGCCAGCAGCTTAGCGCCCGGCTACGAGCAGTACTTC. This chain connects TRBV7-9 to TRBJ2-7; no clear D. Germline V CDR1 and CDR2: SEHNR, FQNEAQ (reference sequence). The CDR3 spans 13 residues. V gave up 0 bases and J gave up 3 bases, with 6 bases separating them.

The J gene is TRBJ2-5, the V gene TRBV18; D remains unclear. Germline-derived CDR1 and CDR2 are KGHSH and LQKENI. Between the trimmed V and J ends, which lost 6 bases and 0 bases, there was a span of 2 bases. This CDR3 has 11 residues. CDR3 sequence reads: CASSDQETQYF. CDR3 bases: TGTGCCAGCTCCGACCAAGAGACCCAGTACTTC.

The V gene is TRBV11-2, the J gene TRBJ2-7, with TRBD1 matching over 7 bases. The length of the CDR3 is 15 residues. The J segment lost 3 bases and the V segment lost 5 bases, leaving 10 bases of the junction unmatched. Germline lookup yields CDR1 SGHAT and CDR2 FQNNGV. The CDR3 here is CASSPLGQGDYEQYF. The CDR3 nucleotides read TGTGCCAGCAGCCCTCTTGGGCAGGGGGACTACGAGCAGTACTTC.

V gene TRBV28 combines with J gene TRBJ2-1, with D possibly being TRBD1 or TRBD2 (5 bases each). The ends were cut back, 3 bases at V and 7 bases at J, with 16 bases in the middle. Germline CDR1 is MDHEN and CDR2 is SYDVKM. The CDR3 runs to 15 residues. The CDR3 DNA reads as TGTGCCAGCAGTTTGAGGGCAGGGCTGGGGAATGAGCAGTTCTTC. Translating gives CASSLRAGLGNEQFF.

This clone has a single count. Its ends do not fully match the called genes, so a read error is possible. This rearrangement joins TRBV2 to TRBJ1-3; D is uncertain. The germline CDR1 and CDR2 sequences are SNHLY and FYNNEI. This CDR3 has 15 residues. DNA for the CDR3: TGTGCCAGCAGCCTTGGACCGGCTCGGGGAAGCACCATATATTTT. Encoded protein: CASSLGPARGSTIYF.